A selection of T cell receptor beta chains follows, all from one sample in a study of neurological immune-mediated disorders. Using its own MiXCR run on the 5' RACE reads, TCRdb lists one record per CDR3 protein. Of tens of thousands of distinct CDR3 sequences in the sample, 17% are singletons; the top ten hold 15%. Material: PBMCs. The receptors originated from a woman aged 40 to 49 in good health. The CDR3 runs from the conserved cysteine through the conserved F or W. Each record gives: J gene, clone size, V gene, D gene, CDR3 protein, CDR3 DNA. The D gene is left open where the match is weak. For some rows the clone size is stated as once, few or many, or as a class when expanded; others skip it.

j_call: TRBJ1-4; clone_size: many; v_call: TRBV11-3; d_call: NA; cdr3_aa: CASSSSPGTSEKLFF; cdr3_nt: TGTGCCAGCAGCTCGAGCCCCGGGACATCTGAAAAACTGTTTTTT
j_call: TRBJ2-2; clone_size: NA; v_call: TRBV15; d_call: NA; cdr3_aa: CATIESGAGELFF; cdr3_nt: TGTGCCACCATCGAATCAGGGGCCGGGGAGCTGTTTTTT
j_call: TRBJ2-1; clone_size: many; v_call: TRBV20-1; d_call: TRBD2; cdr3_aa: CSAHSGTSGGNNEQFF; cdr3_nt: TGCAGTGCTCATTCCGGGACTAGCGGGGGAAACAATGAGCAGTTCTTC
j_call: TRBJ2-3; clone_size: NA; v_call: TRBV5-5; d_call: TRBD1; cdr3_aa: CASTQNPGTGGTDTQYF; cdr3_nt: TGTGCCAGCACCCAAAACCCAGGGACAGGGGGCACAGATACGCAGTATTTT
j_call: TRBJ1-2; clone_size: many; v_call: TRBV10-3; d_call: TRBD1; cdr3_aa: CAISELGQVYGYTF; cdr3_nt: TGTGCCATCAGTGAGTTGGGACAGGTCTATGGCTACACCTTC
j_call: TRBJ1-1; clone_size: NA; v_call: TRBV6-5; d_call: NA; cdr3_aa: CASRDLGTDTEAFF; cdr3_nt: TGTGCCAGCAGAGACCTGGGTACCGACACTGAAGCTTTCTTT
j_call: TRBJ2-3; clone_size: NA; v_call: TRBV5-4; d_call: NA; cdr3_aa: CASSLDTGSTDTQYF; cdr3_nt: TGTGCCAGCAGCTTGGATACGGGGAGCACAGATACGCAGTATTTT
j_call: TRBJ1-2; clone_size: NA; v_call: TRBV20-1; d_call: TRBD1; cdr3_aa: CSAHGSGQGVEGYTF; cdr3_nt: TGCAGTGCTCATGGGTCAGGACAGGGGGTGGAGGGCTACACCTTC
j_call: TRBJ2-3; clone_size: many; v_call: TRBV6-6; d_call: NA; cdr3_aa: CASSYSRSADTQYF; cdr3_nt: TGTGCCAGCAGTTACTCGAGGTCCGCAGATACGCAGTATTTT
j_call: TRBJ1-1; clone_size: many; v_call: TRBV12-3/TRBV12-4; d_call: NA; cdr3_aa: CASSLGIATEAFF; cdr3_nt: TGTGCCAGCAGTTTAGGCATTGCCACTGAAGCTTTCTTT
j_call: TRBJ1-2; clone_size: many; v_call: TRBV14; d_call: NA; cdr3_aa: CASSQGHNYGYTF; cdr3_nt: TGTGCCAGCAGCCAAGGGCATAACTATGGCTACACCTTC
j_call: TRBJ2-5; clone_size: NA; v_call: TRBV5-1; d_call: TRBD2; cdr3_aa: CASSLSPGTRETQYF; cdr3_nt: TGCGCCAGCAGCTTGTCCCCCGGGACTAGGGAGACCCAGTACTTC
j_call: TRBJ2-1; clone_size: NA; v_call: TRBV5-1; d_call: TRBD1; cdr3_aa: CASSPKQGSSYNEQFF; cdr3_nt: TGCGCCAGCAGCCCAAAACAGGGGAGCTCCTACAATGAGCAGTTCTTC
j_call: TRBJ1-1; clone_size: many; v_call: TRBV5-1; d_call: NA; cdr3_aa: CASSLYGGENTEAFF; cdr3_nt: TGCGCCAGCAGCTTGTATGGGGGCGAGAACACTGAAGCTTTCTTT